The TCR beta chain under discussion was sequenced for a study of sequential checkpoint blockade in melanoma. Across the study: About 90 pretreatment tumor DNA samples were TCRβ immunosequenced. More than 20 patients had tumor biopsies before treatment and at week 13.

The treatment was: randomized to nivolumab then ipilimumab (arm A) or the reverse (arm B). Germline CDR1 reads GTSNPN; CDR2 reads SVGIG (reference sequence). The CDR3 is 15 amino acids. V shed 0 bases and J shed 0 bases, with 10 bases lying between them. Only in-frame clones appear in the TCRdb table, and some are missing; sequencing was by immunoSEQ multiplex PCR. The data show about 37,000 clones, 30% to 40% seen once. The receptor comes from a human donor with melanoma. The sequences come from tumor tissue (inferred from file names), collected from a patient given nivolumab and ipilimumab in sequence. The J gene is TRBJ2-3, the V gene TRBV30; weak D call: TRBD1 (5 bases). CDR3 sequence (DNA): TGTGCCTGGAGTGTCCAGGGATCAAGCACAGATACGCAGTATTTT. Encoded protein: CAWSVQGSSTDTQYF.